Below, 20 T cell receptor beta chains from the same sample are listed, as sequenced in a study of PD-1 blockade in classical Hodgkin lymphoma. Time point given: cycle 4 day 1 (C4D1), after less than 7 weeks of nivolumab. Each and every patient relapsed after autologous stem cell transplantation, and patients got differing brentuximab vedotin exposure. Out of thawed PBMCs, magnetic negative selection purified CD4+ T cells. Measured with immunoSEQ multiplex PCR; TCRdb has only the in-frame clones, and not every one. The sample includes 25,000 to 30,000 clones, approximately 80% of them seen just once. The source material was CD4+ T cells from blood, sampled before the fourth cycle of nivolumab. These receptors all come from a human donor with classical Hodgkin lymphoma.

This clone was observed a single time. The chain couples TRBV18 to TRBJ2-5; 11 bases are shared with TRBD2. The CDR3 spans 14 residues. J lost 3 bases, V lost 4 bases, and 1 base had no gene match. Germline CDR1 is KGHSH and CDR2 is LQKENI. CDR3 residues: CASSLLAGEETQYF. The CDR3 region has the DNA TGTGCCAGCTCACTACTAGCGGGGGAAGAGACCCAGTACTTC.

The CDR3 DNA sequence: TGTGCCAGCAACTTTGGGGCGATAACTAACTATGGCTACACCTTC. This gives the protein CASNFGAITNYGYTF. The chain links TRBV5-6 to TRBJ1-2; weak D call: TRBD1 (5 bases). Germline V gene lookup returns CDR1 SGHDT and CDR2 YYEEEE. The CDR3 spans 15 residues. Trimming shortened V by 6 bases and J by 0 bases, and 15 bases separated the two germline ends.

This rearrangement joins TRBV27 to TRBJ2-7; the D call may be TRBD1 or TRBD2 (5 bases each). The ends were cut back, 6 bases at V and 3 bases at J, with 15 bases in the middle. Germline lookup yields CDR1 MNHEY and CDR2 SMNVEV (reference sequence). The CDR3 contains 14 residues. The CDR3: CASRGMGVGYEQYF. DNA for the CDR3: TGTGCCAGCAGGGGGATGGGGGTGGGCTACGAGCAGTACTTC.

This chain uses TRBV15 with TRBJ2-1, with 16 bases lining up with TRBD2. J was trimmed by 16 bases and V by 3 bases; bases with no gene match: 9. Germline V CDR1 and CDR2: LNHNV, YYDKDF (reference sequence). The CDR3 consists of 15 residues. The CDR3 nucleotides are TGTGCCACCAGCAGGGAGGGACTAGCGGGGGGGAGCGCCTTCTTC. Protein sequence: CATSREGLAGGSAFF.

CDR3 sequence: CASRPRQGLANEQYF. In DNA form, the CDR3 reads TGTGCCAGTAGACCTCGACAGGGTCTGGCTAACGAGCAGTACTTC. This rearrangement joins TRBV19 to TRBJ2-7; 7 nucleotides match TRBD1. Trimming cost V 6 bases and J 5 bases; bases outside gene matches: 13. CDR1 is LNHDA and CDR2 is SQIVND in the germline V gene (reference sequence). There are 15 residues in the CDR3.

The CDR3 sequence is CASIQQGIPYEQYF. DNA of the CDR3: TGTGCCAGCATCCAGCAGGGAATTCCCTACGAGCAGTACTTC. The chain employs TRBV6-1 and TRBJ2-7; tentatively, D is TRBD1 (5 bases). CDR1 and CDR2 (germline): MNHNS, SASEGT. V lost 7 bases, J lost 2 bases, and 15 bases lay in between. The CDR3 extends over 14 amino acids.

The V and J genes are TRBV6-6 and TRBJ1-1; TRBD1 is a possible D gene (6 bases). Germline V gene lookup returns CDR1 MNHNY and CDR2 SVGAGI (reference sequence). This CDR3 has 15 amino acids. Trimming left V 7 bases short and J 1 base short, with 16 bases between. The CDR3 sequence is CASTDREGGNTEAFF. CDR3 DNA sequence: TGTGCCAGCACCGACAGAGAAGGGGGGAACACTGAAGCTTTCTTT.

This sequence joins TRBV7-8 and TRBJ1-5; no clear D. The V and J ends lost 2 bases and 6 bases respectively, with 8 bases between them. Per the germline V gene, CDR1 is SGHVS and CDR2 is FQNEAQ. The CDR3 loop spans 13 amino acids. The CDR3 is CASSLKERQPQHF. DNA for the CDR3: TGTGCCAGCAGCTTAAAAGAGCGTCAGCCCCAGCATTTT.

The V and J genes are TRBV4-1 and TRBJ2-5, with 14 nucleotides matching TRBD2. V shed 0 bases and J 5 bases; nucleotides not matched to a gene: 8. The CDR3 spans 18 residues. Germline lookup yields CDR1 MGHRA and CDR2 YSYEKL. DNA of the CDR3: TGCGCCAGCAGCCAAGATCGCGGACTAGCGGGGGGTCGCGAGACCCAGTACTTC. Encoded protein: CASSQDRGLAGGRETQYF.

In DNA, the CDR3 is TGCGCCAGCAGCTCTAGCGGGGGGACCACCTACGAGCAGTACTTC. Encoded protein: CASSSSGGTTYEQYF. The chain employs TRBV5-1 and TRBJ2-7; TRBD2 matches at 11 bases. There are 15 residues in the CDR3. CDR1 and CDR2 (germline): SGHRS, YFSETQ. V lost 3 bases and J lost 2; bases outside the gene matches: 4. The whole variable domain, filled in from reference TRBV5-1 and TRBJ2-7, reads KAGVTQTPRYLIKTRGQQVTLSCSPISGHRSVSWYQQTPGQGLQFLFEYFSETQRNKGNFPGRFSGRQFSNSRSEMNVSTLELGDSALYLCASSSSGGTTYEQYFGPGTRLTVT.

V and J are TRBV6-1 and TRBJ1-5; no firm D call. The CDR3 runs 13 residues. Trimming removed 3 bases from V and 6 bases from J, with 9 bases in between. Germline loops: CDR1 MNHNS, CDR2 SASEGT. DNA for the CDR3: TGTGCCAGCAGTGAGCGTCAAGGTCAGCCCCAGCATTTT. This sequence encodes CASSERQGQPQHF.

The V call is TRBV5-1, the J call TRBJ1-5, with D maybe TRBD1 (5 bases). CDR1 and CDR2 from the germline V gene are SGHRS and YFSETQ. This CDR3 is 15 amino acids long. V lost 0 bases to trimming and J lost 8 bases, with 15 bases between them. For the CDR3, the DNA is TGCGCCAGCAGCTTGGGGAGACAGACAATAGAGCCCCAGCATTTT. Translation gives CASSLGRQTIEPQHF.

The genes are TRBV27 and TRBJ2-3, with 9 bases matching TRBD2. V dropped 3 bases and J dropped 2; count of bases not matched to a gene: 3. The CDR3 sequence is 15 residues long. Germline lookup yields CDR1 MNHEY and CDR2 SMNVEV (reference sequence). CDR3 coding DNA: TGTGCCAGCAGTTTGACTAGCGGATCCACAGATACGCAGTATTTT. Its protein is CASSLTSGSTDTQYF.

V is TRBV7-2 and J is TRBJ1-1, with D maybe TRBD1 (6 bases). Germline lookup yields CDR1 SGHTA and CDR2 FQGNSA. The CDR3 contains 16 residues. V was cut by 4 bases and J by 5 bases, with 20 bases left in between. The CDR3 sequence is CASSSNREGLGTEAFF. CDR3 nucleotide sequence: TGTGCCAGCAGCTCCAACAGGGAAGGTCTGGGTACTGAAGCTTTCTTT.

A single count supports this clone. CDR3: CASSFLLNTGELFF. The DNA for the CDR3 is TGTGCCAGCAGCTTCCTTCTGAACACCGGGGAGCTGTTTTTT. The J gene is TRBJ2-2, the V gene TRBV7-8, with no clear D. The CDR3 covers 14 residues. Trimming shortened V by 3 bases and J by 1 base, and 6 bases separated the two germline ends. Germline CDR1 and CDR2: SGHVS and FQNEAQ.

The chain carries TRBV5-1 and TRBJ2-2; D remains ambiguous. The V end was cut by 0 bases, the J end by 4 bases, with 4 bases between. There are 13 residues in the CDR3. Germline V CDR1 and CDR2: SGHRS, YFSETQ. CDR3 protein: CASSLEGTGELFF. CDR3 nucleotides: TGCGCCAGCAGCTTGGAGGGCACCGGGGAGCTGTTTTTT.

CDR3: CASSAGQGTGELFF. In DNA form, the CDR3 reads TGCGCCAGCAGCGCCGGACAGGGGACCGGGGAGCTGTTTTTT. This chain connects TRBV5-1 to TRBJ2-2, with 9 positions matching TRBD1. The CDR3 has 14 residues. The junction had 3 bases not matched to a gene; V was cut back by 4 bases and J by 5 bases. The germline CDR1 and CDR2 sequences are SGHRS and YFSETQ.

The chain recombines TRBV6-5 with TRBJ1-2; D is unclear. Trimming left V 4 bases short and J 4 bases short, with 13 bases between. Germline V gives CDR1 MNHEY, CDR2 SVGAGI. The CDR3 contains 14 residues. In DNA form, the CDR3 reads TGTGCCAGCAGTTCTACCGGGCGCTCCTATGGCTACACCTTC. Protein sequence: CASSSTGRSYGYTF.

J is TRBJ1-3 and V is TRBV19; tentatively, D is TRBD1 (6 bases). V lost 6 bases to trimming and J lost 3 bases, with 9 bases between them. CDR1 LNHDA and CDR2 SQIVND come from the germline V gene (reference sequence). The CDR3 covers 13 residues. This chain's CDR3 is CASSLDSGNTIYF. CDR3 DNA: TGTGCCAGTAGCCTGGACAGTGGAAACACCATATATTTT.

This clone was counted once. V gene TRBV23-1 combines with J gene TRBJ1-2, with 9 positions matching TRBD1. TRBV23-1 is an open reading frame whose function is uncertain. The trim removed 6 bases at V and 1 base at J, leaving 12 bases unmatched. The CDR3 extends over 17 amino acids. The CDR3 protein is CASSPGTGSLVNYGYTF. The CDR3 DNA sequence: TGCGCCAGCAGCCCCGGGACAGGGTCGTTGGTTAACTATGGCTACACCTTC.